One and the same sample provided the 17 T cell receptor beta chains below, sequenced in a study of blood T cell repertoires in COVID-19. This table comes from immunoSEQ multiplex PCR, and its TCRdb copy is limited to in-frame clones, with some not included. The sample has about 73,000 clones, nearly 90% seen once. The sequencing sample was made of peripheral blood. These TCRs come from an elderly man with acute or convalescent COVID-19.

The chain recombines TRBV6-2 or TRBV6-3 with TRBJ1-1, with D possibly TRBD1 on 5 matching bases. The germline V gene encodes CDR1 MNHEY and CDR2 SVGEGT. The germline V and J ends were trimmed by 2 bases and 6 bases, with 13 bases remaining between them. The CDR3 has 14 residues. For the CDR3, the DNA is TGTGCCAGCAGTTACGACGGGACTGATCCTGAAGCTTTCTTT. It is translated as CASSYDGTDPEAFF.

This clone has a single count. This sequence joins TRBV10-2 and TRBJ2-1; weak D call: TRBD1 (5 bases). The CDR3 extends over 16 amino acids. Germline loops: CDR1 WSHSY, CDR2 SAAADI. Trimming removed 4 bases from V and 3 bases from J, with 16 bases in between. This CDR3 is CASSGGVVGIYNEQFF. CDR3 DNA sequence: TGCGCCAGCAGTGGGGGCGTAGTGGGGATCTACAATGAGCAGTTCTTC.

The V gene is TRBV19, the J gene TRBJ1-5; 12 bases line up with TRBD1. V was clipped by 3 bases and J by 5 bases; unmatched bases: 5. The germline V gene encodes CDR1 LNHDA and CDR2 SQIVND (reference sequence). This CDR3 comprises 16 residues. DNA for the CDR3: TGTGCCAGTAGTATGGCCGGGACAGGGGGCGATCAGCCCCAGCATTTT. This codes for CASSMAGTGGDQPQHF. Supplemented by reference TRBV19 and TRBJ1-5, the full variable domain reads DGGITQSPKYLFRKEGQNVTLSCEQNLNHDAMYWYRQDPGQGLRLIYYSQIVNDFQKGDIAEGYSVSREKKESFPLTVTSAQKNPTAFYLCASSMAGTGGDQPQHFGDGTRLSIL.

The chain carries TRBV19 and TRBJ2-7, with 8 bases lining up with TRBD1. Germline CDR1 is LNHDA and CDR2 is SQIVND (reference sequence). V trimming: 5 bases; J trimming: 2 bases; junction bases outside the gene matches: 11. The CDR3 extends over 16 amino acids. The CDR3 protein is CASSPDLGTGTYEQYF. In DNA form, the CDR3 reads TGTGCCAGTAGTCCTGACCTCGGGACAGGAACCTACGAGCAGTACTTC.

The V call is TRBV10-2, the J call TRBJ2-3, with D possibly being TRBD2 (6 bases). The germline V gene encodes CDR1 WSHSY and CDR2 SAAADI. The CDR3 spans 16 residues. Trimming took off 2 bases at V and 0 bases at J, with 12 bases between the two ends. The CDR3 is CASSETAGTSTDTQYF. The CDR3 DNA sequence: TGCGCCAGCAGTGAGACAGCGGGTACTAGCACAGATACGCAGTATTTT.

The CDR3 bases are TGCAGCGTGGGGACACCCGCGAACACCGGGGAGCTGTTTTTT. It encodes CSVGTPANTGELFF. This chain joins TRBV29-1 and TRBJ2-2; tentative D call: TRBD1 (6 bases). CDR1 and CDR2 (germline): SQVTM, ANQGSEA. This CDR3 is 14 amino acids long. Trimming stripped 6 bases from V and 0 bases from J, with 11 bases between.

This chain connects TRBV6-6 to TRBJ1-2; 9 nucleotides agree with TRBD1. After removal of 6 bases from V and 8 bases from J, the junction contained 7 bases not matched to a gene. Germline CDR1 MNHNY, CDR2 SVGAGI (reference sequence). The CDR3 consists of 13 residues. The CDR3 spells CASSRDRVAGYTF. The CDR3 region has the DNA TGTGCCAGCAGCCGGGACAGGGTAGCCGGCTACACCTTC.

Here the CDR3 DNA reads TGTGCCACCAGTGATCCTAGCGGGAGTGGAGAGACCCAGTACTTC. Translating it yields CATSDPSGSGETQYF. The chain has TRBV24-1 and TRBJ2-5; 10 bases are a match to TRBD2. V was pared by 3 bases and J by 4 bases, with 4 bases of the junction left unmatched. Germline-derived CDR1 and CDR2 are KGHDR and SFDVKD. The CDR3 totals 15 residues.

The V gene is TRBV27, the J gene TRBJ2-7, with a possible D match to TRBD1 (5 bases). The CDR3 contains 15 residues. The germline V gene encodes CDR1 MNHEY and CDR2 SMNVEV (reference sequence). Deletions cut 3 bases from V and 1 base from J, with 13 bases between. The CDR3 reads CASSLQGLRSYEQYF. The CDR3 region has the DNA TGTGCCAGCAGTTTGCAGGGTCTACGGTCCTACGAGCAGTACTTC.

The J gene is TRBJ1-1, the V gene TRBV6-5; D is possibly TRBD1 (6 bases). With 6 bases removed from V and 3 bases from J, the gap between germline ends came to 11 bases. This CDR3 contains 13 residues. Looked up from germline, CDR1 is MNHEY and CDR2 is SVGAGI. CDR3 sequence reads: CASRIPGDTEAFF. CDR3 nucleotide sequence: TGTGCCAGCAGAATCCCAGGGGACACTGAAGCTTTCTTT.

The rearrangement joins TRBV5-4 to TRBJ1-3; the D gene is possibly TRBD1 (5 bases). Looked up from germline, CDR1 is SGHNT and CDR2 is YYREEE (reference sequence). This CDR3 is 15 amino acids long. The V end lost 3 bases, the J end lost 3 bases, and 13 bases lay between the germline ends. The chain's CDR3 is CASSYQGASGNTIYF. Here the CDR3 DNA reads TGTGCCAGCAGCTACCAAGGGGCGAGTGGAAACACCATATATTTT.

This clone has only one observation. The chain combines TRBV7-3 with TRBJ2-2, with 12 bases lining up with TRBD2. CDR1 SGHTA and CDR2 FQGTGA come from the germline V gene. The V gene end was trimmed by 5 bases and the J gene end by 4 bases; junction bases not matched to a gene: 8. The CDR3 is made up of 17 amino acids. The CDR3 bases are TGTGCCAGCAGCCAGACTAGCGGGAGACCCGGCACCGGGGAGCTGTTTTTT. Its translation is CASSQTSGRPGTGELFF.

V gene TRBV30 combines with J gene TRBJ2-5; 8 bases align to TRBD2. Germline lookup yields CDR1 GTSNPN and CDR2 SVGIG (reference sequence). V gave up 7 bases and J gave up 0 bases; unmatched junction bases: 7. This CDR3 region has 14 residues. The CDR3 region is CAYRLANYQETQYF. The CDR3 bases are TGTGCCTACCGACTAGCGAATTACCAAGAGACCCAGTACTTC.

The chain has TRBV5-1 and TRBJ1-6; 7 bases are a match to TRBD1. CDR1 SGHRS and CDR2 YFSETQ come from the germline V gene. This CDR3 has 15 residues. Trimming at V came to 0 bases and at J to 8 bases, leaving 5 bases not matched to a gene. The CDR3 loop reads CASSLGQGGDSPLHF. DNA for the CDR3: TGCGCCAGCAGCTTGGGACAGGGCGGTGATTCACCCCTCCACTTT.

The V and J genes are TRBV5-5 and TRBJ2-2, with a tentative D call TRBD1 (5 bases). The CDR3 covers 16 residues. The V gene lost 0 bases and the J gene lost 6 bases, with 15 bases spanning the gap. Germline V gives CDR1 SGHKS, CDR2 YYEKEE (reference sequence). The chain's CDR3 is CASSLDARVFSGELFF. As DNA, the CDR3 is TGTGCCAGCAGCTTGGATGCCAGGGTGTTTTCCGGGGAGCTGTTTTTT.

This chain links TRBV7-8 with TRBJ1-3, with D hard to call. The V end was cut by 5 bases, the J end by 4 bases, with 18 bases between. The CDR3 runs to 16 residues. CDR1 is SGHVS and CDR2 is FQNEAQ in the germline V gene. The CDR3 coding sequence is TGTGCCAGCAGCCCTGCTGCAGGCCGCCTAGGAAACACCATATATTTT. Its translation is CASSPAAGRLGNTIYF.

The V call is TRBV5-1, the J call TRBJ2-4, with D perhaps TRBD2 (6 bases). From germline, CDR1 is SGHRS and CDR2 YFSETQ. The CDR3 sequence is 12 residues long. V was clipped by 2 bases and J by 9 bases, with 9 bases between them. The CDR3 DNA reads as TGCGCCAGCAGCTTAGAGGGAGGCATTCAGTACTTC. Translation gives CASSLEGGIQYF.